Below, 27 T cell receptor beta chains from the same sample are listed, as sequenced in a study of monozygotic twins with inflammatory bowel disease. TCRdb reprocessed the 5' RACE reads; each CDR3 protein has one entry and no DNA is given. Its listing shows some 400,000 distinct CDR3 sequences. The sequenced material came from blood. These receptors originate from a human donor with ulcerative colitis or Crohn's disease, or a healthy co-twin of an affected twin (not recorded which).

V usage is TRBV11-3 and J usage is TRBJ2-1; TCRdb outputs TRBD2, but without DNA this stays unchecked. CDR1 SGHNT and CDR2 YENEEA come from the germline V gene. The CDR3 length is 16 residues. CDR3 region: CASSLGGGAAYNEQFF.

This chain joins TRBV5-1 and TRBJ2-2; TCRdb's D call, TRBD2, is unchecked because there is no DNA. CDR3 size: 15 residues. Germline CDR1 reads SGHRS; CDR2 reads YFSETQ. CDR3 in amino acids: CASRAGAQNTGELFF.

V usage is TRBV5-1 and J usage is TRBJ2-7; the D gene TCRdb calls, TRBD1, cannot be checked with no DNA. CDR1 is SGHRS and CDR2 is YFSETQ in the germline V gene. The CDR3 runs to 13 residues. The CDR3 region is CASSRAGVYEQYF.

The rearrangement links TRBV14 to TRBJ2-2. Germline values: CDR1 SGHDN, CDR2 FVKESK. The CDR3 extends over 15 amino acids. CDR3 region: CASSKYGAYTGELFF.

The CDR3 sequence is CASSVRQGGTGELFF. J is TRBJ2-2 and V is TRBV7-7; with no DNA, the TCRdb D assignment of TRBD1 cannot be verified. Germline V lookup: CDR1 SSHAT, CDR2 FNYEAQ (reference sequence). This CDR3 has 15 amino acids.

The chain recombines TRBV4-1 with TRBJ2-1; with no DNA, the TCRdb D assignment of TRBD2 cannot be verified. The CDR3 is 19 amino acids. The V gene's germline CDR1 is MGHRA and CDR2 YSYEKL. CDR3 loop: CASSQESLAGDPRYNEQFF.

V is TRBV24-1 and J is TRBJ2-6. CDR1 is KGHDR, CDR2 SFDVKD, per germline. The CDR3 has 14 amino acids. CDR3 protein: CATSDRSGANVLTF.

V gene TRBV4-1 combines with J gene TRBJ2-1; TCRdb selects TRBD1, and the lack of DNA leaves this call unchecked. In germline, CDR1 is MGHRA, CDR2 YSYEKL. CDR3 size: 16 residues. The CDR3 sequence is CASSQDGLWRGNEQFF.

The V call is TRBV20-1, the J call TRBJ2-7; TCRdb proposes TRBD1, but this gene call is untestable without DNA. The CDR3 runs 15 residues. Germline V gene sequence: CDR1 DFQATT, CDR2 SNEGSKA (reference sequence). The CDR3 loop is CSAEYRGYSSYEQYF.

This chain joins TRBV29-1 and TRBJ2-1. Germline assignment: CDR1 SQVTM and CDR2 ANQGSEA. The CDR3 length is 15 residues. The CDR3 protein is CSVEDLALAPYEQFF.

V usage is TRBV19 and J usage is TRBJ2-7; TCRdb's D call of TRBD1 is untestable without DNA. This CDR3 region has 13 residues. The germline V gene encodes CDR1 LNHDA and CDR2 SQIVND (reference sequence). The CDR3 here is CASSYRQGYEQYF.

This sequence joins TRBV19 and TRBJ1-5; the TRBD1 assignment by TCRdb is unverifiable without DNA. Germline V lookup: CDR1 LNHDA, CDR2 SQIVND (reference sequence). This CDR3 region has 18 residues. CDR3 in amino acids: CASSIGSILGGSNQPQHF.

The rearrangement joins TRBV5-1 to TRBJ2-4; TCRdb names TRBD1, which stays unverified in the absence of DNA. Germline values: CDR1 SGHRS, CDR2 YFSETQ. This CDR3 is 15 amino acids long. CDR3 sequence: CASSLSGGQINIQYF.

The rearrangement uses TRBV10-3 and TRBJ2-3; the D gene TCRdb calls, TRBD1, cannot be checked with no DNA. Germline CDR1 and CDR2: ENHRY and SYGVKD. The CDR3 sequence is 16 residues long. The CDR3 here is CAISESSSRVTDTQYF.

The chain uses TRBV6-5 and TRBJ2-2. Germline V lookup: CDR1 MNHEY, CDR2 SVGAGI. The CDR3 runs to 11 residues. The CDR3: CASSYEGELFF.

This chain links TRBV5-5 with TRBJ2-1; TCRdb outputs TRBD1, but without DNA this stays unchecked. The CDR3 runs to 15 residues. The germline gives CDR1 SGHKS, CDR2 YYEKEE (reference sequence). The CDR3 sequence is CASSRGAGLGNEQFF.

This chain joins TRBV7-2 and TRBJ2-1; there is no DNA to check the TCRdb D call of TRBD2. This CDR3 spans 15 amino acids. Germline CDR1 reads SGHTA; CDR2 reads FQGNSA. This CDR3 is CASSPLGTSGNEQFF.

The chain links TRBV20-1 to TRBJ2-2; the D call of TRBD2 rests on TCRdb alone, since no DNA is present to check it. The length of the CDR3 is 16 residues. CDR1 and CDR2 (germline): DFQATT, SNEGSKA (reference sequence). CDR3 sequence reads: CSAEPIAGAYTGELFF.

The chain employs TRBV18 and TRBJ1-1; no DNA is available, so the TRBD1 call from TCRdb remains unchecked. CDR3 size: 13 residues. Germline V gives CDR1 KGHSH, CDR2 LQKENI. CDR3 protein: CASSRDSATEAFF.

The rearrangement links TRBV29-1 to TRBJ2-3; absent DNA, TCRdb's TRBD1 call cannot be checked. The CDR3 totals 15 residues. Per germline, CDR1 SQVTM and CDR2 ANQGSEA. This CDR3 reads CSVEGTGSSTDTQYF.

This CDR3 is CASSLARVGYNEQFF. The chain carries TRBV5-1 and TRBJ2-1; TCRdb picks TRBD2, but there is no DNA to check that call. Germline values: CDR1 SGHRS, CDR2 YFSETQ. This CDR3 comprises 15 residues.

The chain links TRBV6-2 or TRBV6-3 to TRBJ2-1; TCRdb's D call, TRBD2, is unchecked because there is no DNA. This CDR3 region has 16 residues. Germline CDR1 and CDR2: MNHEY and SVGEGT. The CDR3 reads CASRRTGLSSYNEQFF.

The V call is TRBV5-1, the J call TRBJ2-6; TCRdb calls TRBD1, which cannot be checked without DNA. Per germline, CDR1 SGHRS and CDR2 YFSETQ. This CDR3 is built from 16 residues. CDR3 loop: CASRDRGVSGANVLTF.

The chain links TRBV27 to TRBJ1-2; the TRBD1 assignment by TCRdb is unverifiable without DNA. The CDR3 has 14 amino acids. Germline loops: CDR1 MNHEY, CDR2 SMNVEV (reference sequence). CDR3 loop: CASRNPGQGYGYTF.

J is TRBJ2-7 and V is TRBV5-4; TCRdb lists TRBD2, though no DNA is available to test this call. This CDR3 comprises 13 residues. Per germline, CDR1 SGHNT and CDR2 YYREEE (reference sequence). This chain's CDR3 is CASSRDYSYEQYF.

This rearrangement joins TRBV28 to TRBJ1-2; the TCRdb call, TRBD1, lacks DNA for checking. This CDR3 is 15 amino acids long. The germline gives CDR1 MDHEN, CDR2 SYDVKM. The CDR3 here is CASSPGRLDVYGYTF.

This chain connects TRBV12-3 or TRBV12-4 to TRBJ1-1; TCRdb lists TRBD1, though no DNA is available to test this call. The CDR3 runs to 14 residues. CDR3 region: CACVVDAGYTEAFF.